A selection of T cell receptor beta chains follows, all from one sample in a study of shared clonotypes between healthy human individuals. Assay used: immunoSEQ multiplex PCR; TCRdb lists only in-frame clones, some missing. The sample holds fewer than 350,000 clones, around nine tenths seen once. Sequences were obtained from memory CD8+ T cells sorted from blood. All receptors come from a young man in good health. Each CDR3 is given with its conserved first and last residue. The D gene is left open where the match is weak. For some rows the clone size is stated as once, few or many, or as a class when expanded; others skip it.

v_call,j_call,d_call,clone_size,cdr3_nt,cdr3_aa
TRBV11-2,TRBJ2-7,.,.,TGTGCCAGCAGCTCGACGTCGGGACCTTCCTACGAGCAGTACTTC,CASSSTSGPSYEQYF
TRBV10-1,TRBJ2-7,.,.,TGCGCCAGCAGCCCCCCGGACAGCCTCTACGAGCAGTACTTC,CASSPPDSLYEQYF
TRBV27,TRBJ2-1,.,.,TGTGCCAGCAAGGCGGGGCCGGGGTACAATGAGCAGTTCTTC,CASKAGPGYNEQFF
TRBV11-2,TRBJ1-1,.,.,TGTGCCAGCGCTTTTAACACTGAAGCTTTCTTT,CASAFNTEAFF
TRBV5-1,TRBJ2-7,.,.,TGCGCCAGCAGCTTGGCTCCCGGAAACGAGCAGTACTTC,CASSLAPGNEQYF
TRBV6-1,TRBJ2-7,.,.,TGTGCCAGCGTCATCAGGGGAGCCTACGAGCAGTACTTC,CASVIRGAYEQYF
TRBV27,TRBJ2-7,.,.,TGTGCCAGCAGTCTCGACAGTGCTTACGAGCAGTACTTC,CASSLDSAYEQYF
TRBV30,TRBJ1-2,TRBD1,.,TGTGCCTGGAGTCTCACAGGGGACCTTGACTATGGCTACACCTTC,CAWSLTGDLDYGYTF
TRBV11-3,TRBJ2-3,TRBD2,.,TGTGCCAGCAGCTTAGACTTCGGGGGGGCCACAGATACGCAGTATTTT,CASSLDFGGATDTQYF
TRBV27,TRBJ2-7,.,.,TGTGCCAGCAGCCCCTCCCTCTTGGCGTTCTCCTACGAGCAGTACTTC,CASSPSLLAFSYEQYF
TRBV11-2,TRBJ2-7,TRBD2,.,TGTGCCAGCAGCCCGGGACTAGCGGGAACCTACGAGCAGTACTTC,CASSPGLAGTYEQYF
TRBV7-9,TRBJ2-7,.,.,TGTGCCAGCAGCTTAAGGGCCCCCCATAATTCCTACGAGCAGTACTTC,CASSLRAPHNSYEQYF
TRBV28,TRBJ1-2,.,.,TGTGCCAGCAGTTTGGCATCTGATCCGAACTATGGCTACACCTTC,CASSLASDPNYGYTF
TRBV5-4,TRBJ1-5,TRBD1,.,TGTGCCAGCAGCGTACGACAGGGAACTCGGAGCAATCAGCCCCAGCATTTT,CASSVRQGTRSNQPQHF
TRBV7-8,TRBJ1-6,.,.,TGTGCCAGCAGCTTAAAGTTTGTCGGGTCCGAGCATAATTCACCCCTCCACTTT,CASSLKFVGSEHNSPLHF
TRBV27,TRBJ1-2,.,.,TGTGCCAGCAGTCCCCCGGGCAACTATGGCTACACCTTC,CASSPPGNYGYTF
TRBV27,TRBJ2-7,.,.,TGTGCCAGCAGTTTGCTTCCTCCCTACGAGCAGTACTTC,CASSLLPPYEQYF
TRBV2,TRBJ2-3,TRBD2,.,TGTGCCAGCAATGAACTAGCGGGAGGGTTTGATACGCAGTATTTT,CASNELAGGFDTQYF
TRBV7-9,TRBJ2-7,.,.,TGTGCCAGCAGCTTTCCCAATAGCGGAGCTGGGGAGCAGTACTTC,CASSFPNSGAGEQYF
TRBV2,TRBJ1-5,.,once,TGTGCCAGCAGTGACGGATCCAATCAGCCCCAGCATTTT,CASSDGSNQPQHF
TRBV5-6,TRBJ2-7,.,.,TGTGCCAGCAGCTTAACAGGGCTGTACGAGCAGTACTTC,CASSLTGLYEQYF
TRBV27,TRBJ1-2,TRBD1,.,TGTGCCAGCAGTTCACAGGGGGAGAGTGAAAATGGCTACACCTTC,CASSSQGESENGYTF
TRBV5-4,TRBJ2-7,.,.,TGTGCCAGCAGCTTGGTTTCACAGGGCTCCTACGAGCAGTACTTC,CASSLVSQGSYEQYF
TRBV19,TRBJ2-7,.,.,TGTGCCAGTAGTATGGCAGCGGCCTACGAGCAGTACTTC,CASSMAAAYEQYF
TRBV4-2,TRBJ2-2,TRBD2,many,TGTGCCAGCAGCCAAGAATCAGCGGGGGTTCTAACCGGGGAGCTGTTTTTT,CASSQESAGVLTGELFF
TRBV6-1,TRBJ2-2,.,few,TGTGCCAGCAGTGAAACGGCCGATCTCAACACCGGGGAGCTGTTTTTT,CASSETADLNTGELFF
TRBV30,TRBJ2-7,.,.,TGTGCCTGGAGTATGGGAGGATCGTACGAGCAGTACTTC,CAWSMGGSYEQYF
TRBV5-1,TRBJ2-2,TRBD2,.,TGCGCCAGCAGCTTGAGAGGGAGGGCAGCCGGGGAGCTGTTTTTT,CASSLRGRAAGELFF
TRBV27,TRBJ2-7,.,once,TGTGCCAGCAGTCCGGATAGGGGCGGCGAGCAGTACTTC,CASSPDRGGEQYF
TRBV28,TRBJ1-5,TRBD1,.,TGTGCCAGCAGTTTACCCCGACAGGGCTGGAATCAGCCCCAGCATTTT,CASSLPRQGWNQPQHF
TRBV9,TRBJ2-5,.,.,TGTGCCAGCAGCGTAGAGGCGACGGAACAAGAGACCCAGTACTTC,CASSVEATEQETQYF
TRBV27,TRBJ1-1,TRBD1,.,TGTGCCAGCAGTACTCAGGGGGCCAACACTGAAGCTTTCTTT,CASSTQGANTEAFF
TRBV6-1,TRBJ2-2,TRBD1,.,TGTGCCAGCAGTGTCCGACAGGGTCCTTTACCCGGGGAGCTGTTTTTT,CASSVRQGPLPGELFF
TRBV7-9,TRBJ2-6,.,.,TGTGCCAGCAGAGGACCGAGCTCTGGGGCCAACGTCCTGACTTTC,CASRGPSSGANVLTF
TRBV6-6,TRBJ1-1,.,.,TGTGCCAGCAGTAGGGGGACCGCTGAAGCTTTCTTT,CASSRGTAEAFF
TRBV4-3,TRBJ2-7,TRBD1,once,TGCGCCAGCAGCCACGGGACAGCCTACGAGCAGTACTTC,CASSHGTAYEQYF
TRBV13,TRBJ2-7,TRBD2,many,TGTGCCAGCAGCTTAGAGGGAGGGATCCCCCCTGAGCAGTACTTC,CASSLEGGIPPEQYF
TRBV4-1,TRBJ2-7,.,few,TGCGCCAGCAGCCAAGACAACGGAAACTACGAGCAGTACTTC,CASSQDNGNYEQYF
TRBV27,TRBJ2-3,.,.,TGTGCCAGCAGTTTAGAAGTAATTGGCGGAAGCACAGATACGCAGTATTTT,CASSLEVIGGSTDTQYF
TRBV10-3,TRBJ2-3,.,few,TGTGCCATCAGTGAGCTACGCATTTCAAGCACAGATACGCAGTATTTT,CAISELRISSTDTQYF
TRBV28,TRBJ2-7,.,.,TGTGCCAGCGGATGGGACGGAAAATACTACGAGCAGTACTTC,CASGWDGKYYEQYF
TRBV2,TRBJ1-4,.,.,TGTGCCAGCAGGGTGGGACGGATTAATGAAAAACTGTTTTTT,CASRVGRINEKLFF
TRBV5-6,TRBJ2-5,TRBD1,once,TGTGCCAGCAGCAAAGAGGGACAGGGGGCAGAGACCCAGTACTTC,CASSKEGQGAETQYF
TRBV5-1,TRBJ2-7,.,.,TGCGCCAGCAGCTTGGGGGACATCAGCTCCTACGAGCAGTACTTC,CASSLGDISSYEQYF
TRBV9,TRBJ2-3,.,.,TGTGCCAGCAGCCTATTCTTCCGGAGTAGCACAGATACGCAGTATTTT,CASSLFFRSSTDTQYF
TRBV28,TRBJ2-3,.,.,TGTGCCAGCAGCCCCGGGATAGCCGTAGATACGCAGTATTTT,CASSPGIAVDTQYF
TRBV2,TRBJ1-1,.,few,TGTGCCAGCAATATTGGCAACACTGAAGCTTTCTTT,CASNIGNTEAFF
TRBV15,TRBJ2-5,.,.,TGTGCCACCAGCAGGTTTAGGGGAACCCAGTACTTC,CATSRFRGTQYF
TRBV4-3,TRBJ2-6,.,.,TGCGCCAGCAGCCTTGAAGTGCCAGGGACCGGGGCCAACGTCCTGACTTTC,CASSLEVPGTGANVLTF
TRBV20-1,TRBJ1-2,.,.,TGCAGTGCTGGCTCCAGGGACGGCTACACCTTC,CSAGSRDGYTF
TRBV6-5,TRBJ1-1,.,.,TGTGCCAGCAGTTATTATCTCGGGGACGTAGAAGCTTTCTTT,CASSYYLGDVEAFF
TRBV11-2,TRBJ2-1,.,.,TGTGCCAGCAGCTTAGATCAGGGGAGTGCGGCCTACAATGAGCAGTTCTTC,CASSLDQGSAAYNEQFF
TRBV15,TRBJ2-1,TRBD2,.,TGTGCCACCAGCGACAGGCGGGGGGGCCACAATGAGCAGTTCTTC,CATSDRRGGHNEQFF
TRBV28,TRBJ2-2,.,few,TGTGCCAGCAGTGTCACAGGTTACACCGGGGAGCTGTTTTTT,CASSVTGYTGELFF
TRBV30,TRBJ1-5,.,.,TGTGCCTGGAGTGCCCCCCCGGGCAATCAGCCCCAGCATTTT,CAWSAPPGNQPQHF
TRBV10-3,TRBJ2-1,TRBD2,.,TGTGCCATCAGGGAGGAAACTAGCGGGGGGCCGGGTGAGCAGTTCTTC,CAIREETSGGPGEQFF